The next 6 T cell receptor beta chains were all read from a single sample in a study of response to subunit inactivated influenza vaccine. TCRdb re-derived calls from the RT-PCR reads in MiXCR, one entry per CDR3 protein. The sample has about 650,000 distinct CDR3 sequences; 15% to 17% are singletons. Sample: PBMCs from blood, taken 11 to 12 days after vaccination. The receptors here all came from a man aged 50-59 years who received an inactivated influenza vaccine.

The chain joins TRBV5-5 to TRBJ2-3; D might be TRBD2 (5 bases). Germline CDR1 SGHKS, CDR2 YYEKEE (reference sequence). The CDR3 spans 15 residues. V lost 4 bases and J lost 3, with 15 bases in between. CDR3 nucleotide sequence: TGTGCCAGCAGCGCCGGAGGATTTAGAACAGATACGCAGTATTTT. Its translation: CASSAGGFRTDTQYF.

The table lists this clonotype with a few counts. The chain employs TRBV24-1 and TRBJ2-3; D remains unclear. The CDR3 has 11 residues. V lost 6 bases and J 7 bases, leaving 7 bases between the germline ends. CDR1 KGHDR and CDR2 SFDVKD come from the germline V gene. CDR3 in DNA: TGTGCCACCAGTCTCATGAATACGCAGTATTTT. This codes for CATSLMNTQYF.

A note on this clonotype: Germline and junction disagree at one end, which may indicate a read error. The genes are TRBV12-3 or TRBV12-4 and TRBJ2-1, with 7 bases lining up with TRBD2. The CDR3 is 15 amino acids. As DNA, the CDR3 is TGTGCCAGCCGTATGAGAGCGGGGTTATACAATGATCAGTTCTTC. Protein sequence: CASRMRAGLYNDQFF.

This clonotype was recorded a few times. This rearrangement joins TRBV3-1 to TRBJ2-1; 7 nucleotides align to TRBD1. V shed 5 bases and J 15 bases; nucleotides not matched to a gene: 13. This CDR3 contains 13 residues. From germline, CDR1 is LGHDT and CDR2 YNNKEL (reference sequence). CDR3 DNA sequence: TGTGCCAGCAGCTCTACACCAGGGGGTAATTCGTTCTTC. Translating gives CASSSTPGGNSFF.

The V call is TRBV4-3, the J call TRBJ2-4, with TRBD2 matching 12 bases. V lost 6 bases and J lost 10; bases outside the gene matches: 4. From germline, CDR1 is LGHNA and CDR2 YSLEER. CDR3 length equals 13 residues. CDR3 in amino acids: CASRELAGGIQYF. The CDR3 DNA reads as TGCGCCAGCAGGGAACTAGCGGGGGGTATTCAGTACTTC.

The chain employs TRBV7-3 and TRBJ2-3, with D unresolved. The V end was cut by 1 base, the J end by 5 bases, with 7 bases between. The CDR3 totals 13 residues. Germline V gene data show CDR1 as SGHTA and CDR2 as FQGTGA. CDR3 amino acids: CASSLIKGDTQYF. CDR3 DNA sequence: TGTGCCAGCAGCTTAATAAAGGGAGATACGCAGTATTTT.